The 13 T cell receptor beta chains below all came from one sample that was sequenced in a study of technical replicates of blood from a handful of donors. The protocol was immunoSEQ multiplex PCR, while the TCRdb copy is restricted to in-frame clones and leaves out a portion. The data show approximately 94,000 clones, about 95% seen once. The sequenced sample was T cells isolated from PBMCs. Receptors were obtained from a human donor in good health.

The J gene is TRBJ2-7, the V gene TRBV7-9, with 10 bases fitting TRBD1. The germline V gene encodes CDR1 SEHNR and CDR2 FQNEAQ (reference sequence). This CDR3 region has 14 residues. Trimming removed 10 bases from V and 0 bases from J; junction bases left unmatched: 6. CDR3 region: CATDRTGGSYEQYF. CDR3 nucleotides: TGTGCCACCGATCGGACAGGGGGCTCCTACGAGCAGTACTTC.

The gene calls are TRBV27 and TRBJ2-3; D gene unclear. Germline CDR1 is MNHEY and CDR2 is SMNVEV (reference sequence). There are 13 residues in the CDR3. Trimming took 7 bases from V and 6 from J, leaving 14 bases between them. This CDR3 reads CASTWFFGDTQYF. Here the CDR3 DNA reads TGTGCCAGCACCTGGTTCTTCGGGGATACGCAGTATTTT.

V and J are TRBV4-2 and TRBJ2-5; no definite D call. Trimming cost V 0 bases and J 1 base, with 12 bases left between them. The germline gives CDR1 LGHNA, CDR2 YNFKEQ. This CDR3 is 16 amino acids long. CDR3 nucleotide sequence: TGTGCCAGCAGCCAAGATGGCTTCGGCGGCCAAGAGACCCAGTACTTC. Its translation: CASSQDGFGGQETQYF.

The V gene is TRBV7-9, the J gene TRBJ2-5; 7 bases are a match to TRBD2. Per germline, CDR1 SEHNR and CDR2 FQNEAQ (reference sequence). J gave up 4 bases and V 8 bases, and 4 bases lay outside the gene matches. The CDR3 is 12 residues long. The CDR3 loop is CASGSSGETQYF. CDR3 in DNA: TGTGCCAGCGGATCTAGCGGAGAGACCCAGTACTTC.

The chain couples TRBV9 to TRBJ2-1; maybe TRBD2 (5 bases). V was trimmed by 4 bases and J by 0 bases, leaving 11 bases between them. The germline V gene has CDR1 SGDLS and CDR2 YYNGEE. The CDR3 runs to 15 residues. This CDR3 is CASSYGLDSYNEQFF. The CDR3 region has the DNA TGTGCCAGCAGCTATGGACTTGACTCCTACAATGAGCAGTTCTTC.

The chain couples TRBV15 to TRBJ1-1; D is uncertain. CDR1 and CDR2 (germline): LNHNV, YYDKDF (reference sequence). This CDR3 region has 18 residues. Trimming pared 4 bases from V and 1 base from J, leaving 22 bases between. As DNA, the CDR3 is TGTGCCACCAGCAAGGAGGCCACTCTGGGTTTTGCGAACACTGAAGCTTTCTTT. Protein product: CATSKEATLGFANTEAFF.

V is TRBV6-9 and J is TRBJ2-7; 9 bases are a match to TRBD2. CDR3 size: 16 residues. The V gene end was trimmed by 7 bases and the J gene end by 2 bases; junction bases not matched to a gene: 12. Germline assignment: CDR1 MNHGY and CDR2 SVAAGI. CDR3 protein: CASTERAGGPPYEQYF. As DNA, the CDR3 is TGTGCCAGCACCGAACGGGCGGGAGGGCCCCCCTACGAGCAGTACTTC.

The CDR3 nucleotides are TGTGCCAGCAGTTACAGCGCCATGAACACTGAAGCTTTCTTT. Its protein product is CASSYSAMNTEAFF. The J gene is TRBJ1-1, the V gene TRBV6-5; no firm D call. CDR1 is MNHEY and CDR2 is SVGAGI in the germline V gene. Trimming pared 2 bases from V and 0 bases from J, leaving 7 bases between. There are 14 residues in the CDR3.

As regards this clone: The junction and the germline gene differ at one end; a read error may be behind it. The CDR3 DNA reads TGCGCCAGCAGATTGGGGGGCGTATCCTACGAGCAGTACTTC. Its translation: CASRLGGVSYEQYF. The chain is built from TRBV5-1 and TRBJ2-7; TRBD1 or TRBD2 may be the D gene (6 bases each). The CDR3 is made up of 14 amino acids. Per the germline V gene, CDR1 is SGHRS and CDR2 is YFSETQ.

This chain links TRBV5-1 with TRBJ2-2; TRBD1 might be the D (5 bases). Germline-derived CDR1 and CDR2 are SGHRS and YFSETQ. The CDR3 spans 13 residues. V shed 2 bases and J shed 7 bases, with 9 bases lying between them. The CDR3 DNA sequence: TGCGCCAGCAGCTTATTAGGGGACGGGGAGCTGTTTTTT. Translated, it gives CASSLLGDGELFF.

The chain links TRBV4-1 to TRBJ1-5; maybe TRBD1 (5 bases). CDR3 length: 13 residues. The V gene lost 2 bases and the J gene lost 9 bases, with 11 bases spanning the gap. In germline, CDR1 is MGHRA, CDR2 YSYEKL. For the CDR3, the DNA is TGCGCCAGCAGCCAATCCCCCCAGGGGCCCCAGCATTTT. It translates to CASSQSPQGPQHF.

V is TRBV5-6 and J is TRBJ1-2, with 10 bases lining up with TRBD1. The CDR3 contains 16 residues. Germline V gene data show CDR1 as SGHDT and CDR2 as YYEEEE. Trimming cost V 2 bases and J 7 bases; bases outside gene matches: 11. CDR3 residues: CASSLVRRQGARGYTF. The CDR3 nucleotides read TGTGCCAGCAGCTTAGTAAGGAGACAGGGGGCGCGTGGCTACACCTTC.

The V gene is TRBV7-6, the J gene TRBJ2-7; 10 bases match TRBD2. The V gene's germline CDR1 is SGHVS and CDR2 FNYEAQ. After removal of 5 bases from V and 9 bases from J, the junction contained 16 bases not matched to a gene. This CDR3 has 16 residues. This chain's CDR3 is CASSPERGGLARGQYF. CDR3 nucleotides: TGTGCCAGCAGCCCAGAGCGGGGGGGCCTCGCTCGGGGGCAGTACTTC. The whole variable domain, remainder taken from reference TRBV7-6 and TRBJ2-7, is GAGVSQSPRYKVTKRGQDVALRCDPISGHVSLYWYRQALGQGPEFLTYFNYEAQQDKSGLPNDRFSAERPEGSISTLTIQRTEQRDSAMYRCASSPERGGLARGQYFGPGTRLTVT.